A single sample is the source of the 31 T cell receptor beta chains below, sequenced in a study of shared clonotypes between healthy human individuals. TCRdb's table, derived via immunoSEQ multiplex PCR, lists solely in-frame clones and lacks some. This table holds 490,000 or so clones, roughly 85% found once. Sequencing was performed on PBMCs. The receptors here all came from a woman between 40 and 50 years old in good health. Some clones in this sample may be carry-over from other donors' samples.

V gene TRBV5-5 combines with J gene TRBJ1-1, with D tentatively TRBD1 (6 bases). The ends were cut back, 5 bases at V and 2 bases at J, with 19 bases in the middle. Germline CDR1 and CDR2: SGHKS and YYEKEE (reference sequence). This CDR3 has 16 amino acids. CDR3 coding DNA: TGTGCCAGCAGTTTTGATATCGGGGGCGGCAACACTGAAGCTTTCTTT. As protein: CASSFDIGGGNTEAFF. Combining the CDR3 with reference TRBV5-5 and TRBJ1-1 gives the whole variable domain DAGVTQSPTHLIKTRGQQVTLRCSPISGHKSVSWYQQVLGQGPQFIFQYYEKEERGRGNFPDRFSARQFPNYSSELNVNALLLGDSALYLCASSFDIGGGNTEAFFGQGTRLTVV.

The chain is built from TRBV30 and TRBJ1-2; 9 bases line up with TRBD1. V was pared by 4 bases and J by 8 bases, with 8 bases of the junction left unmatched. From germline, CDR1 is GTSNPN and CDR2 SVGIG (reference sequence). This CDR3 has 13 residues. For the CDR3, the DNA is TGTGCCTGGAAGGACAGGGGTTGGGGAGGCTACACCTTC. This encodes CAWKDRGWGGYTF. The full variable domain, rest sourced from reference TRBV30 and TRBJ1-2, is SQTIHQWPATLVQPVGSPLSLECTVEGTSNPNLYWYRQAAGRGLQLLFYSVGIGQISSEVPQNLSASRPQDRQFILSSKKLLLSDSGFYLCAWKDRGWGGYTFGSGTRLTVV.

CDR3 protein: CASSSGRYLYTEAFF. In nucleotides, the CDR3 is TGTGCCAGCAGTTCGGGACGGTACCTGTACACTGAAGCTTTCTTT. This sequence joins TRBV6-5 and TRBJ1-1, with D perhaps TRBD1 (5 bases). The V and J ends lost 4 bases and 3 bases respectively, with 15 bases between them. This CDR3 contains 15 residues. Germline CDR1 reads MNHEY; CDR2 reads SVGAGI.

This clone has a count of ten or more. The J gene is TRBJ1-2, the V gene TRBV9; no clear D gene. This CDR3 region has 12 residues. Germline CDR1 is SGDLS and CDR2 is YYNGEE. With 0 bases removed from V and 0 bases from J, the gap between germline ends came to 0 bases. This CDR3 is CASSVANYGYTF. The CDR3 DNA follows: TGTGCCAGCAGCGTAGCTAACTATGGCTACACCTTC.

This clone has a handful of counts. V and J are TRBV20-1 and TRBJ2-7, with 8 bases fitting TRBD2. The trim removed 3 bases at V and 7 bases at J, leaving 2 bases unmatched. Germline loops: CDR1 DFQATT, CDR2 SNEGSKA (reference sequence). This CDR3 comprises 11 residues. CDR3 sequence reads: CSASGREEQYF. The CDR3 DNA is TGCAGTGCTAGCGGGAGGGAAGAGCAGTACTTC.

The genes are TRBV5-1 and TRBJ2-4; 10 positions match TRBD2. V gave up 0 bases and J gave up 0 bases; unmatched junction bases: 15. Germline CDR1 and CDR2: SGHRS and YFSETQ. CDR3 length equals 21 residues. CDR3 protein: CASSLDPSPRLAGLAKNIQYF. In nucleotides, the CDR3 is TGCGCCAGCAGCTTGGACCCAAGCCCCAGACTAGCGGGTCTAGCCAAAAACATTCAGTACTTC.

The chain carries TRBV6-1 and TRBJ2-7; D is perhaps TRBD2 (6 bases). This CDR3 contains 14 residues. The V end lost 7 bases, the J end lost 2 bases, and 15 bases lay between the germline ends. The germline gives CDR1 MNHNS, CDR2 SASEGT. In DNA form, the CDR3 reads TGTGCCAGCATCAGGAGGGTTTCCACCTACGAGCAGTACTTC. Residues: CASIRRVSTYEQYF.

This clone was seen just once. DNA of the CDR3: TGTGCCAGCAGCGTAGGGCAGAATGCAGCCTACGAGCAGTACTTC. Amino acids: CASSVGQNAAYEQYF. This chain uses TRBV9 with TRBJ2-7, with D unclear. CDR1 is SGDLS and CDR2 is YYNGEE in the germline V gene. This CDR3 spans 15 amino acids. The V and J ends lost 0 bases and 2 bases respectively, with 12 bases between them.

The rearrangement uses TRBV18 and TRBJ2-7; D remains ambiguous. This CDR3 region has 14 residues. With 3 bases removed from V and 0 bases from J, the gap between germline ends came to 9 bases. Germline CDR1 reads KGHSH; CDR2 reads LQKENI. The CDR3 sequence is CASSPEPSSYEQYF. CDR3 DNA sequence: TGTGCCAGCTCACCGGAACCGAGCTCCTACGAGCAGTACTTC.

This chain links TRBV6-6 with TRBJ1-1; no clear D. Germline assignment: CDR1 MNHNY and CDR2 SVGAGI (reference sequence). V lost 1 base and J lost 7, with 7 bases in between. The CDR3 sequence is 12 residues long. In nucleotides, the CDR3 is TGTGCCAGCAGTTACTTGGACGGTGAAGCTTTCTTT. It translates to CASSYLDGEAFF.

V usage is TRBV28 and J usage is TRBJ2-6; 10 bases align to TRBD1. The CDR3 totals 18 residues. After removal of 6 bases from V and 0 bases from J, the junction contained 8 bases not matched to a gene. Germline CDR1 reads MDHEN; CDR2 reads SYDVKM. CDR3 in DNA: TGTGCCAGCAGAGGGGACAGGGGCTTACTCTCTGGGGCCAACGTCCTGACTTTC. Its protein product is CASRGDRGLLSGANVLTF.

This clone appeared once. This sequence joins TRBV10-3 and TRBJ2-2, with TRBD2 identical over 11 bases. The CDR3 has 18 residues. Germline-derived CDR1 and CDR2 are ENHRY and SYGVKD. The J segment lost 6 bases and the V segment lost 0 bases, leaving 9 bases of the junction unmatched. In DNA form, the CDR3 reads TGTGCCATCAGTGAGTCATTAGCGGGAGGGCCTAAGTCCGGGGAGCTGTTTTTT. Its translation is CAISESLAGGPKSGELFF.

The chain recombines TRBV2 with TRBJ1-5; D is undetermined. V dropped 6 bases and J dropped 3 bases, with 15 bases sitting between them. Germline CDR1 reads SNHLY; CDR2 reads FYNNEI. CDR3 length: 15 amino acids. The CDR3 spells CASSWEELVNQPQHF. The CDR3 coding sequence is TGTGCCAGCAGCTGGGAGGAGTTGGTCAATCAGCCCCAGCATTTT.

This clone was found a few times. This chain joins TRBV6-1 and TRBJ2-2, with 9 bases lining up with TRBD1. The CDR3 totals 14 residues. Trimming removed 4 bases from V and 9 bases from J; junction bases left unmatched: 6. Germline V lookup: CDR1 MNHNS, CDR2 SASEGT. The chain's CDR3 is CASSGTGEVRELFF. The CDR3 nucleotides are TGTGCCAGCAGTGGGACAGGGGAAGTCCGGGAGCTGTTTTTT.

The chain links TRBV5-8 to TRBJ2-1, with TRBD2 matching over 10 bases. The CDR3 contains 17 residues. Germline V CDR1 and CDR2: SGHTS, YDEGEE. V lost 0 bases to trimming and J lost 0 bases; unmatched junction nucleotides: 3. The CDR3 sequence is CASSLVRTSGSYNEQFF. CDR3 in DNA: TGTGCCAGCAGCTTGGTCCGGACTAGCGGCTCCTACAATGAGCAGTTCTTC.

In regard to this clone: A much larger clone lies one base from this, so it may be a read error. Here the CDR3 reads CASRGGAPDYGYTF. The CDR3 DNA is TGTGCCTCCCGGGGGGGGGCTCCTGACTATGGCTACACCTTC. The chain has TRBV30 and TRBJ1-2, with a tentative D call TRBD1 (6 bases). V was shortened by 7 bases and J by 3 bases, with 18 bases between the two germline ends. CDR3 length: 14 residues. Germline V gene data show CDR1 as GTSNPN and CDR2 as SVGIG (reference sequence).

This clone was detected once. The chain carries TRBV11-2 and TRBJ2-7; possible D gene TRBD1, 6 bases. Germline CDR1 and CDR2: SGHAT and FQNNGV. Between the trimmed V and J ends, which lost 1 base and 1 base, there was a span of 14 bases. The CDR3 is 16 residues long. CDR3 in amino acids: CASSLVGAPPSYEQYF. The CDR3 DNA is TGTGCCAGCAGCTTAGTGGGGGCCCCGCCGTCCTACGAGCAGTACTTC. Together with reference TRBV11-2 and TRBJ2-7, the CDR3 gives the full variable domain: EAGVAQSPRYKIIEKRQSVAFWCNPISGHATLYWYQQILGQGPKLLIQFQNNGVVDDSQLPKDRFSAERLKGVDSTLKIQPAKLEDSAVYLCASSLVGAPPSYEQYFGPGTRLTVT.

V gene TRBV7-9 combines with J gene TRBJ2-7, with 14 bases identical to TRBD2. Germline CDR1 SEHNR, CDR2 FQNEAQ (reference sequence). The ends lost 2 bases at V and 4 bases at J; junction bases unmatched: 7. The CDR3 loop spans 17 amino acids. The CDR3 DNA reads TGTGCCAGCAGCTTACCTCCGACTAGCGGGAGGGGATACGAGCAGTACTTC. Translation: CASSLPPTSGRGYEQYF.

The chain joins TRBV27 to TRBJ2-1, with 8 positions matching TRBD2. The CDR3 totals 16 residues. V trimming: 4 bases; J trimming: 6 bases; junction bases outside the gene matches: 11. Germline V gene data show CDR1 as MNHEY and CDR2 as SMNVEV (reference sequence). The CDR3 nucleotides read TGTGCCAGCAGTTCGCTTCCCAGCGGGAGTTTCAATGAGCAGTTCTTC. Translated, it gives CASSSLPSGSFNEQFF.

The genes are TRBV30 and TRBJ2-7, with 9 nucleotides matching TRBD2. CDR1 and CDR2 (germline): GTSNPN, SVGIG (reference sequence). The CDR3 has 14 amino acids. Trimming cost V 4 bases and J 4 bases; bases outside gene matches: 8. The CDR3 reads CAWMRLAGSYEQYF. The CDR3 DNA reads as TGTGCCTGGATGCGGCTAGCGGGATCTTACGAGCAGTACTTC.

V and J are TRBV28 and TRBJ1-5; 9 bases align to TRBD1. This CDR3 is built from 17 residues. With 2 bases clipped from V and 2 bases from J, the junction kept 7 bases outside the gene matches. The germline V gene encodes CDR1 MDHEN and CDR2 SYDVKM. The CDR3 bases are TGTGCCAGCAGTTTAGGGGGACAGGGTTGGCGCAATCAGCCCCAGCATTTT. It specifies CASSLGGQGWRNQPQHF.

This clone was counted a single time. The V and J genes are TRBV5-4 and TRBJ2-6; D call uncertain. The ends were cut back, 4 bases at V and 0 bases at J, with 5 bases in the middle. Germline-derived CDR1 and CDR2 are SGHNT and YYREEE (reference sequence). The CDR3 is 14 residues long. For the CDR3, the DNA is TGTGCCAGCAGCCTATTCTCTGGGGCCAACGTCCTGACTTTC. It encodes CASSLFSGANVLTF.

This chain's CDR3 is CASNQEGGLEKLFF. The CDR3 DNA reads as TGTGCCAGCAACCAAGAAGGGGGTCTTGAAAAACTGTTTTTT. The chain combines TRBV2 with TRBJ1-4; TRBD1 is a possible D gene (6 bases). Trimming shortened V by 7 bases and J by 7 bases, and 16 bases separated the two germline ends. Germline assignment: CDR1 SNHLY and CDR2 FYNNEI. The CDR3 runs 14 residues.

Only one count was recorded for this clone. The chain joins TRBV7-3 to TRBJ2-1; TRBD2 matches at 9 bases. The CDR3 runs to 15 residues. The germline V gene has CDR1 SGHTA and CDR2 FQGTGA. V lost 5 bases and J lost 6; bases outside the gene matches: 8. The CDR3 DNA sequence: TGTGCCAGCAGCCGAATAGCGGGAGTATTCAATGAGCAGTTCTTC. As protein: CASSRIAGVFNEQFF.

This clone was recorded a few times. This sequence joins TRBV6-1 and TRBJ2-2; TRBD1 agrees at 7 bases. CDR1 is MNHNS and CDR2 is SASEGT in the germline V gene. CDR3 length: 14 residues. The V gene end was trimmed by 2 bases and the J gene end by 3 bases; junction bases not matched to a gene: 0. CDR3 nucleotide sequence: TGTGCCAGCAGTGAACAGGGGGACACCGGGGAGCTGTTTTTT. Translated: CASSEQGDTGELFF.

The chain carries TRBV19 and TRBJ1-1; the match to TRBD1 covers 7 bases. The CDR3 runs 16 residues. From germline, CDR1 is LNHDA and CDR2 SQIVND (reference sequence). V lost 3 bases to trimming and J lost 1 base; unmatched junction nucleotides: 8. CDR3 sequence reads: CASSILLGQRNTEAFF. As DNA, the CDR3 is TGTGCCAGTAGTATCCTACTGGGACAGCGGAACACTGAAGCTTTCTTT.

The rearrangement joins TRBV29-1 to TRBJ2-1; possible D gene TRBD2, 5 bases. Trimming removed 4 bases from V and 3 bases from J, with 13 bases in between. The CDR3 is 14 amino acids. Germline V lookup: CDR1 SQVTM, CDR2 ANQGSEA. CDR3 in amino acids: CSVGRAGLYNEQFF. DNA for the CDR3: TGCAGCGTTGGTCGCGCGGGCCTCTACAATGAGCAGTTCTTC.

The chain carries TRBV18 and TRBJ2-2; 9 bases match TRBD2. The CDR3 sequence is 16 residues long. The V gene's germline CDR1 is KGHSH and CDR2 LQKENI. The ends lost 5 bases at V and 4 bases at J; junction bases unmatched: 8. CDR3 residues: CASSTIAGDPTGELFF. CDR3 nucleotides: TGTGCCAGCTCAACAATAGCGGGAGACCCCACCGGGGAGCTGTTTTTT. Full variable domain (remainder filled in from reference TRBV18 and TRBJ2-2): NAGVMQNPRHLVRRRGQEARLRCSPMKGHSHVYWYRQLPEEGLKFMVYLQKENIIDESGMPKERFSAEFPKEGPSILRIQQVVRGDSAAYFCASSTIAGDPTGELFFGEGSRLTVL.

The V gene is TRBV11-2, the J gene TRBJ2-7; D is unresolved. CDR3 size: 14 residues. V shed 3 bases and J shed 0 bases, with 9 bases lying between them. CDR1 is SGHAT, CDR2 FQNNGV, per germline. CDR3 in amino acids: CASSLFTASYEQYF. The DNA for the CDR3 is TGTGCCAGCAGCTTGTTTACAGCCTCCTACGAGCAGTACTTC.

This chain uses TRBV4-3 with TRBJ1-1; D possibly corresponds to TRBD1 (6 bases). Per germline, CDR1 LGHNA and CDR2 YSLEER. The CDR3 is made up of 13 amino acids. Trimming stripped 6 bases from V and 5 bases from J, with 13 bases between. The DNA for the CDR3 is TGCGCCAGCAGACAGGGAAGAGTAACTGAAGCTTTCTTT. It codes for CASRQGRVTEAFF.

This clone was seen a handful of times. This rearrangement joins TRBV27 to TRBJ2-2; the match to TRBD1 covers 9 bases. Losses at the gene ends were 4 bases for V and 5 bases for J; bases not matched to a gene: 5. Germline V CDR1 and CDR2: MNHEY, SMNVEV (reference sequence). The CDR3 covers 15 residues. CDR3 in DNA: TGTGCCAGCAGTTCCGGGACAGGGCGGACCGGGGAGCTGTTTTTT. It codes for CASSSGTGRTGELFF.